This T cell receptor (beta chain) emerged from a study of PD-1 blockade in classical Hodgkin lymphoma. Study-level points and caveats: CD4+ TCR diversity rose significantly by C4D1, and CD8+ TCR diversity did not. Relative to healthy donors, newly diagnosed patients reportedly had lower baseline TCR diversity, which was reported as lower still in relapsed/refractory patients.

This clone was observed many times. What it recognizes is unknown. The germline V gene has CDR1 SGHRS and CDR2 YFSETQ. With 3 bases clipped from V and 1 base from J, the junction kept 3 bases outside the gene matches. This CDR3 comprises 14 residues. In every patient, relapse followed autologous stem cell transplantation, while exposure to brentuximab vedotin differed. Patients showed best responses of complete response, partial response or progressive disease. Profiling relied on immunoSEQ multiplex PCR, and the TCRdb table lists in-frame clones only, not all of them. This sample carries more than 140,000 clones, nearly 80% of them seen once, and the ten largest clones take 9.2%.

V and J are TRBV5-1 and TRBJ2-5, with 7 bases fitting TRBD2. Sequences were derived from peripheral blood mononuclear cells (PBMCs), sampled before the second cycle of nivolumab. This clonotype was sampled from a human donor with classical Hodgkin lymphoma. CDR3 protein: CASSSTSIQETQYF. In DNA form, the CDR3 reads TGCGCCAGCAGCTCGACTAGCATCCAAGAGACCCAGTACTTC.